Listed below are T cell receptor beta chains from one sample, sequenced in a study of blood T cell repertoires in COVID-19. Clones were sequenced by immunoSEQ multiplex PCR, and TCRdb holds only the in-frame ones, with some missing. The profile shows under 200,000 clones, about 91% of them singletons. Sequences were obtained from peripheral blood. The receptors were sampled from a woman aged 60-70 years who had recovered from COVID-19. Both conserved end residues are part of each CDR3.

v_call	j_call	cdr3_aa
TRBV5-1	TRBJ2-3	CASSRGLGATQYF
TRBV3-1/TRBV3-2	TRBJ1-3	CASSPRGQGPGNTIYF
TRBV5-4	TRBJ2-1	CASSLKLAQGNEQFF
TRBV5-1	TRBJ2-7	CASSSTGGYEQYF
TRBV28	TRBJ2-5	CASQRQQGGGQETQYF
TRBV19	TRBJ1-4	CASSWRLANEKLFF
TRBV6-5	TRBJ2-7	CATIAGASYEQYF
TRBV6-4	TRBJ1-1	CASSNTMNTEAFF
TRBV5-1	TRBJ1-2	CASSRDRGDGGYTF
TRBV28	TRBJ1-6	CASIMTGRRPLHF
TRBV7-8	TRBJ2-3	CASSFTGQGTDTQYF
TRBV28	TRBJ1-2	CASTDRVEDYGYTF